Listed below are T cell receptor beta chains from one sample, sequenced in a study of Graves' ophthalmopathy and Graves' hyperthyroidism. TCRdb re-derived calls from the multiplex PCR reads in MiXCR, one entry per CDR3 protein. Here the sample spans about 480,000 distinct CDR3 sequences, approximately 15% being singletons. The source material was blood. Every receptor here comes from a woman aged 30 to 39 with Graves' ophthalmopathy. The CDR3 runs from the conserved cysteine through the conserved F or W. The D gene is left open where the match is weak. For some rows the clone size is stated as once, few or many, or as a class when expanded; others skip it.

abundance,d_gene,j_gene,v_gene,len,CDR3nt,CDR3aa
many,NA,TRBJ2-2,TRBV10-1,10,TGCGCAAGCACGTACGGGGAGCTGTTTTTT,CASTYGELFF
many,NA,TRBJ1-2,TRBV6-1,13,TGTGCCAGCAGCACCGGGACGGTCTATGGCTACACCTTC,CASSTGTVYGYTF
few,TRBD1,TRBJ1-2,TRBV6-1,13,TGTGCCAGCAGTCCGTCGACAGGGCATGGCTACACCTTC,CASSPSTGHGYTF
many,NA,TRBJ2-2,TRBV6-1,16,TGTGCCAGCAGTCCCCTCCAGCGGCGAGACACCGGGGAGCTGTTTTTT,CASSPLQRRDTGELFF
many,TRBD1,TRBJ1-1,TRBV3-1,14,TGTGCCAGCAGCCAGGCAGGGGGCAAGAATGAAGCTTTCTTT,CASSQAGGKNEAFF
many,NA,TRBJ1-1,TRBV12-3/TRBV12-4,12,TGTGCCAGCAGCCTCCGGCGGATTGAAGCTTTCTTT,CASSLRRIEAFF
many,TRBD1,TRBJ2-2,TRBV5-1,14,TGCGCCAGCAGCTTGGACAGGGGGCCCGGGGAGCTGTTTTTT,CASSLDRGPGELFF
many,NA,TRBJ2-5,TRBV6-2/TRBV6-3,14,TGTGCCAGCAACGAGGGGTGGCTAGGAGAGACCCAGTACTTC,CASNEGWLGETQYF
many,NA,TRBJ1-5,TRBV20-1,13,TGCAGTGCCCGGACAAGGAGCAATCAGCCCCAGCATTTT,CSARTRSNQPQHF
many,NA,TRBJ2-7,TRBV24-1,13,TGTGCCACCAGTGAACTAGCTGGGTACGAGCAGTACTTC,CATSELAGYEQYF
many,TRBD1,TRBJ1-2,TRBV29-1,14,TGCAGCGTTGTGGAGACAGGGGAAAACTATGGCTACACCTTC,CSVVETGENYGYTF
many,NA,TRBJ2-7,TRBV19,13,TGTGCCAGTAAAAGGGACGGAAGCTACGAGCAGTACTTC,CASKRDGSYEQYF
many,TRBD1,TRBJ1-2,TRBV28,15,TGTGCCAGCAGTTTATCGGGCAGGGGGCATCGAGGCTACACCTTC,CASSLSGRGHRGYTF
few,NA,TRBJ2-2,TRBV19,15,TGTGCCAGTAGTCCCTCCGGGGGCCAAACCGGGGAGCTGTTTTTT,CASSPSGGQTGELFF
many,NA,TRBJ1-2,TRBV6-1,11,TGTGCCAGCAGTGACAGTCCTGGCTACACCTTC,CASSDSPGYTF
NA,NA,TRBJ1-1,TRBV6-1,13,TGTGCCAGCAGTACGACCTTGGGAACTGAAGCTTTCTTT,CASSTTLGTEAFF
NA,NA,TRBJ1-2,TRBV15,15,TGTGCCACCAGCAGAGGAGGCAGTCTACGGTATGGCTACACCTTC,CATSRGGSLRYGYTF
NA,TRBD1,TRBJ2-1,TRBV6-1,15,TGTGCCAGCAGTGTGGGACAGAGAAAGTACAATGAGCAGTTCTTC,CASSVGQRKYNEQFF
NA,NA,TRBJ1-1,TRBV24-1,11,TGTGCCACGGGGGCGGGGGAACCAGCTTTCTTT,CATGAGEPAFF
NA,TRBD1,TRBJ2-5,TRBV7-8,14,TGTGCCAGCAGCAATCACAGGGGTAGGGAGACCCAGTACTTC,CASSNHRGRETQYF
many,TRBD2,TRBJ2-2,TRBV6-4,13,TGTGCCAGCAGCCTAGCGGGAGACGGGGAGCTGTTTTTT,CASSLAGDGELFF
many,NA,TRBJ2-7,TRBV6-1,15,TGTGCCAGCAGTGAAACGGTCGTTAGCTCCTACGAGCAGTACTTC,CASSETVVSSYEQYF
many,NA,TRBJ2-2,TRBV5-6,14,TGTGCCAGCAGCTCTGACCTGCACACCGGGGAGCTGTTTTTT,CASSSDLHTGELFF
many,TRBD1,TRBJ1-1,TRBV15,17,TGTGCCACCAGGAGAGACACTTTGCACAGGGGTAACACTGAAGCTTTCTTT,CATRRDTLHRGNTEAFF
many,TRBD2,TRBJ2-7,TRBV20-1,16,TGCAGTGCTAGCCCCCTAGCGGGAGGGGATTCCTACGAGCAGTACTTC,CSASPLAGGDSYEQYF
many,TRBD2,TRBJ2-7,TRBV28,15,TGTGCCAGCACCACGATGGGAGGGGCCTCCTACGAGCAGTACTTC,CASTTMGGASYEQYF
NA,NA,TRBJ1-1,TRBV18,16,TGTGCCAGCTCACCACCTGAAACTTCCGAGAACACTGAAGCTTTCTTT,CASSPPETSENTEAFF
few,NA,TRBJ1-5,TRBV30,14,TGTGCCTGGAGTCAACAGGGAAGTAGACAGCCCCAGCATTTT,CAWSQQGSRQPQHF
many,NA,TRBJ1-2,TRBV12-3/TRBV12-4,13,TGTGCCAGCAGTGGACCCCTCGGCGAGGGCTACACCTTC,CASSGPLGEGYTF
NA,TRBD2,TRBJ2-5,TRBV12-3/TRBV12-4,14,TGTGCCAGCAGCCGTAGCGGGAGCGGGGAGACCCAGTACTTC,CASSRSGSGETQYF
NA,TRBD2,TRBJ2-5,TRBV4-1,18,TGCGCCAGCAGCCAAGAGGGAGTAGTAGCGGGGGGCCAAGAGACCCAGTACTTC,CASSQEGVVAGGQETQYF
many,NA,TRBJ2-7,TRBV18,14,TGTGCCAGCTCACCAAGGGCCGGGCCCGACGAGCAGTACTTC,CASSPRAGPDEQYF
NA,NA,TRBJ1-2,TRBV27,17,TGTGCCAGCAGTTCGGGAGGGGCCGATTTTCTGAGCTATGGCTACACCTTC,CASSSGGADFLSYGYTF
NA,NA,TRBJ1-6,TRBV27,14,TGTGCCAGCAGTTTAGATGGCAATAATTCACCCCTCCACTTT,CASSLDGNNSPLHF
many,TRBD1,TRBJ2-5,TRBV20-1,14,TGCAGTGCTAGAGGCACAGGGGAACAAGAGACCCAGTACTTC,CSARGTGEQETQYF
many,NA,TRBJ1-2,TRBV28,12,TGTGCCAGCAGTCTCCAACGGACCGGCTACACCTTC,CASSLQRTGYTF
few,TRBD1,TRBJ2-4,TRBV7-3,14,TGTGCCAGCAGCTTGGGACAGGGGTCAAACATTAAGTACTTC,CASSLGQGSNIKYF
NA,TRBD1,TRBJ2-5,TRBV19,14,TGTGCCAGTAGTATTTCTTGGACAGGAGAGACCCAGTACTTC,CASSISWTGETQYF
many,NA,TRBJ1-1,TRBV5-1,14,TGCGCCAGCAGCCCCCCAGGGGAAGGAACTGAAGCTTTCTTT,CASSPPGEGTEAFF
many,TRBD2,TRBJ2-2,TRBV12-3/TRBV12-4,17,TGTGCCAGCAGCCCTAGACCGACTAGCGGGAGGACCGGGGAGCTGTTTTTT,CASSPRPTSGRTGELFF
many,NA,TRBJ1-3,TRBV4-2,18,TGTGCCAGCAGCATAAAAGCCGACGGACGGAACTCTGGAAACACCATATATTTT,CASSIKADGRNSGNTIYF
few,NA,TRBJ2-5,TRBV28,12,TGTGCCAGCAGCGGGGGTCCGGAGACCCAGTACTTC,CASSGGPETQYF
many,TRBD1,TRBJ2-7,TRBV29-1,13,TGCAGCGTTGAGGGGACAGGTCCCTACGAGCAGTACTTC,CSVEGTGPYEQYF
NA,NA,TRBJ2-7,TRBV6-2/TRBV6-3,14,TGTGCCTGCTCACCATTAAGTTCCCCCTACGAGCAGTACTTC,CACSPLSSPYEQYF
many,TRBD1,TRBJ1-1,TRBV19,15,TGTGCCAGCCTCCAAGGGACAGGAAGGTACACTGAAGCTTTCTTT,CASLQGTGRYTEAFF
many,NA,TRBJ2-4,TRBV12-3/TRBV12-4,14,TGTGCCAGCAGCCTTTGGACGGTGATAAACATTAAGTACTTC,CASSLWTVINIKYF
many,TRBD1,TRBJ2-5,TRBV20-1,14,TGCAGTGCTAGGCCCCACAGGGGCTCGGAGACCCAGTACTTC,CSARPHRGSETQYF
many,NA,TRBJ2-7,TRBV2,12,TGTGCCAGCACCCCTAGTTCCTACGAGCAGTACTTC,CASTPSSYEQYF
many,TRBD1,TRBJ1-1,TRBV19,15,TGTGCCAGTAGTATAGCCCGACAGGGGAAGACTGAAGCTTTCTTT,CASSIARQGKTEAFF
many,NA,TRBJ1-2,TRBV4-2,15,TGTGCCAGCAGCCAGCCCAAGCAGACTAACTATGGCTACACCTTC,CASSQPKQTNYGYTF
many,NA,TRBJ1-5,TRBV6-5,15,TGTGCCAGCAGTCAGTGGCGGACCAGCAATCAGCCCCAGCATTTT,CASSQWRTSNQPQHF
many,TRBD2,TRBJ2-7,TRBV5-1,14,TGCGCCAGCACTCGGGAGGCGGCGACCTACGAGCAGTACTTC,CASTREAATYEQYF
few,NA,TRBJ2-3,TRBV20-1,16,TGCAGTGCTAGAGCGCGTCGCAGCGGGCGGGCAGATACGCAGTATTTT,CSARARRSGRADTQYF